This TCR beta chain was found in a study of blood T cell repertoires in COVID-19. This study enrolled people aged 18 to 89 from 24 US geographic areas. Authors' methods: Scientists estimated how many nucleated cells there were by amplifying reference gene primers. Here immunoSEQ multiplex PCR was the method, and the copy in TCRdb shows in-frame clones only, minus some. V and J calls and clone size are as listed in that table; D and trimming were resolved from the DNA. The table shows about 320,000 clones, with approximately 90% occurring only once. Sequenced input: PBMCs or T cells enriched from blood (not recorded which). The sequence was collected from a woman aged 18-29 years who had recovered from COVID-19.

CDR3 sequence: CASSAGLPNPYEQYF. In DNA, the CDR3 is TGTGCCAGCAGCGCGGGACTCCCGAATCCTTACGAGCAGTACTTC. This chain connects TRBV7-9 to TRBJ2-7, with D possibly TRBD2 on 6 matching bases. Trimming removed 5 bases from V and 4 bases from J, with 18 bases in between. The germline CDR1 and CDR2 sequences are SEHNR and FQNEAQ (reference sequence). This CDR3 has 15 amino acids.